This T cell receptor beta chain stems from a study of T cell responses to AZD1222 COVID-19 vaccine. CDR3 length equals 13 residues. Germline V gene lookup returns CDR1 LNHDA and CDR2 SQIVND (reference sequence). V lost 3 bases and J lost 2; bases outside the gene matches: 0. Here immunoSEQ multiplex PCR was the method, and the copy in TCRdb shows in-frame clones only, minus some. The sample gives around 83,000 clones, roughly 90% of which show up once; roughly 19% is in the top ten. The TCR sequence derives from an adult in good health. This chain connects TRBV19 to TRBJ2-7; 8 bases map to TRBD2. Sequencing used peripheral blood, obtained on day 0 of AZD1222 vaccination. CDR3 nucleotides: TGTGCCAGTAGTATGGGACTAGCCTACGAGCAGTACTTC. It codes for CASSMGLAYEQYF.